The 13 T cell receptor beta chains below were found in one sample sequenced in a study of vaccination and CD4 T cells after COVID-19. Oncomine TCR Beta short-read sequencing was applied to DNA from cultured CD4+ T cells. TCRdb processed the PCR reads anew with MiXCR; each CDR3 protein has one entry. The sample has 20,000 to 30,000 distinct CDR3 sequences; 25% to 35% are singletons. Time point in this sample: late sampling 161 to 241 days after vaccination in a few convalescent patients. Specified treatment: approximately 9-day PBMC culture with coronavirus spike peptide pools or control peptides (ViraFEST assay). Which antigens these TCRs recognize remains unknown. The material was CD4+ T cells from blood, cultured in vitro, obtained about 7 months after SARS-CoV-2 vaccination. These receptors came from a human donor who had recovered from COVID-19.

This rearrangement joins TRBV5-6 to TRBJ1-1; 7 nucleotides align to TRBD1. J lost 3 bases, V lost 4 bases, and 6 bases had no gene match. Germline V gene lookup returns CDR1 SGHDT and CDR2 YYEEEE. This CDR3 region has 14 residues. The CDR3 sequence is CASSRYDRDTEAFF. The CDR3 DNA reads TGTGCCAGCAGCCGTTACGACAGGGACACTGAAGCTTTCTTT.

This clonotype was seen only a few times. The J gene is TRBJ1-2, the V gene TRBV29-1; 8 positions agree with TRBD1. The germline V gene has CDR1 SQVTM and CDR2 ANQGSEA. Trimming removed 5 bases from V and 4 bases from J; junction bases left unmatched: 3. This CDR3 has 12 residues. The CDR3 is CSVMTGVYGYTF. Here the CDR3 DNA reads TGCAGCGTTATGACAGGGGTCTATGGCTACACCTTC.

The rearrangement links TRBV24-1 to TRBJ2-1, with 10 positions matching TRBD2. V trimming: 1 base; J trimming: 7 bases; junction bases outside the gene matches: 6. The germline V gene has CDR1 KGHDR and CDR2 SFDVKD. CDR3 length equals 16 residues. The CDR3 protein is CATSDFGSGGNNEQFF. The CDR3 DNA sequence: TGTGCCACCAGTGATTTCGGTAGCGGGGGGAATAATGAGCAGTTCTTC.

The rearrangement uses TRBV7-9 and TRBJ2-5; D not certain. The CDR3 totals 12 residues. Germline loops: CDR1 SEHNR, CDR2 FQNEAQ (reference sequence). V was pared by 1 base and J by 2 bases, with 2 bases between. Written as DNA, the CDR3 is TGTGCCAGCAGCTTAGTACAAGAGACCCAGTACTTC. Its translation is CASSLVQETQYF.

The sample holds a few counts of this clonotype. DNA of the CDR3: TGTGCCAGCAGTTCCGCGAACCCCGTGAGGCCCCAGCATTTT. Translated: CASSSANPVRPQHF. This rearrangement joins TRBV6-2 or TRBV6-3 to TRBJ1-5, with D hard to call. With 4 bases removed from V and 9 bases from J, the gap between germline ends came to 16 bases. This CDR3 is 14 amino acids long. Germline V gene sequence: CDR1 MNHEY, CDR2 SVGEGT.

In this sample, this clonotype turned up a few times. V and J are TRBV20-1 and TRBJ2-1, with D unresolved. CDR1 and CDR2 from the germline V gene are DFQATT and SNEGSKA (reference sequence). There are 13 residues in the CDR3. The V gene lost 8 bases and the J gene lost 0 bases, with 11 bases spanning the gap. CDR3 residues: CSLRTSSYNEQFF. CDR3 DNA: TGCAGTTTGCGAACGAGCTCCTACAATGAGCAGTTCTTC.

The chain has TRBV6-2 or TRBV6-3 and TRBJ2-7; TRBD2 agrees at 9 bases. CDR3 length: 15 residues. Germline trimming cut 5 bases from V and 7 bases from J; bases unmatched to any gene: 12. CDR1 and CDR2 (germline): MNHEY, SVGEGT. In DNA, the CDR3 is TGTGCCAGCAGTGCGCCGGGACTAGCAACGCGGGAGCAGTACTTC. Translated, it gives CASSAPGLATREQYF.

On this clonotype: A read error may account for a junction end that differs from germline. The rearrangement links TRBV7-2 to TRBJ2-1, with a tentative D call TRBD2 (6 bases). The CDR3 extends over 17 amino acids. Germline values: CDR1 SGHTA, CDR2 FQGNSA. CDR3 protein: CASSPRQLAFTYNEQLF. The CDR3 DNA reads as TGTGCCAGCAGCCCGCGACAGCTAGCGTTCACCTACAATGAGCAGCTCTTC.

The chain employs TRBV11-3 and TRBJ2-3; 8 nucleotides align to TRBD1. Trimming cost V 5 bases and J 2 bases; bases outside gene matches: 6. This CDR3 has 15 residues. Looked up from germline, CDR1 is SGHNT and CDR2 is YENEEA. CDR3 DNA sequence: TGTGCCAGCAGCATCGGGACAGGCTACACAGATACGCAGTATTTT. This encodes CASSIGTGYTDTQYF.

A few counts support this clonotype. The chain joins TRBV27 to TRBJ2-1; 10 bases are a match to TRBD2. This CDR3 has 15 amino acids. Losses at the gene ends were 2 bases for V and 6 bases for J; bases not matched to a gene: 4. Germline V gene lookup returns CDR1 MNHEY and CDR2 SMNVEV (reference sequence). CDR3 coding DNA: TGTGCCAGCAGTTTAGCAACTAGCGGGATCAATGAGCAGTTCTTC. Protein sequence: CASSLATSGINEQFF.

The chain is built from TRBV7-2 and TRBJ1-2; D not resolved. The CDR3 loop spans 15 amino acids. Germline CDR1 is SGHTA and CDR2 is FQGNSA. The ends were cut back, 4 bases at V and 8 bases at J, with 20 bases in the middle. The CDR3 loop reads CASSSPRRTDHGYTF. Written as DNA, the CDR3 is TGTGCCAGCAGCTCCCCCCGGAGAACCGACCACGGCTACACCTTC.

This clonotype was seen only a few times. The chain links TRBV29-1 to TRBJ2-3; D is unclear. The CDR3 runs to 12 residues. The V end lost 7 bases, the J end lost 5 bases, and 13 bases lay between the germline ends. Per the germline V gene, CDR1 is SQVTM and CDR2 is ANQGSEA. The chain's CDR3 is CSAGGRKDTQYF. DNA for the CDR3: TGCAGCGCCGGTGGTCGTAAAGATACGCAGTATTTT.

The genes are TRBV15 and TRBJ2-7; 7 bases fit TRBD2. CDR1 LNHNV and CDR2 YYDKDF come from the germline V gene (reference sequence). Trimming at V came to 4 bases and at J to 4 bases, leaving 7 bases not matched to a gene. This CDR3 region has 14 residues. In DNA form, the CDR3 reads TGTGCCACCAGCATAGAGCGGGACCTTTACGAGCAGTACTTC. Protein: CATSIERDLYEQYF.